Below, 11 T cell receptor beta chains from the same sample are listed, as sequenced in a study of identical twins. MiXCR, applied by TCRdb to the 5' RACE reads, yields one record per CDR3 protein. Of 500,000 to 650,000 distinct CDR3 sequences in the sample, 7.1% were seen once. This sample also belongs to another study, concerning yellow fever vaccine responses in identical twins.

Material for sequencing was PBMCs. The receptors here all came from a woman younger than 30 in good health.

This clonotype was counted a few times. The chain carries TRBV12-3 or TRBV12-4 and TRBJ2-7; TRBD1 aligns across 7 bases. This CDR3 is built from 14 residues. The V gene end was trimmed by 2 bases and the J gene end by 3 bases; junction bases not matched to a gene: 4. CDR3 bases: TGTGCCAGCAGTTTACGTAGGGACAGCTACGAGCAGTACTTC. This gives the protein CASSLRRDSYEQYF.

This clonotype has more than one count but fewer than ten. This chain connects TRBV29-1 to TRBJ1-5; TRBD1 agrees at 7 bases. After removal of 3 bases from V and 5 bases from J, the junction contained 4 bases not matched to a gene. The germline gives CDR1 SQVTM, CDR2 ANQGSEA. This CDR3 contains 13 residues. This CDR3 reads CSVDLGTDQPQHF. For the CDR3, the DNA is TGCAGCGTTGACCTAGGGACAGATCAGCCCCAGCATTTT.

The rearrangement links TRBV27 to TRBJ2-7, with 8 nucleotides matching TRBD2. V shed 7 bases and J 11 bases; nucleotides not matched to a gene: 13. The germline V gene encodes CDR1 MNHEY and CDR2 SMNVEV (reference sequence). The CDR3 totals 13 residues. This CDR3 reads CASTPRTGGGEYF. The CDR3 DNA is TGTGCCAGCACCCCCCGAACGGGAGGGGGGGAGTACTTC.

This clonotype was counted at least ten times. The chain couples TRBV5-1 to TRBJ2-5, with D possibly being TRBD2 (6 bases). The CDR3 runs to 14 residues. Germline V lookup: CDR1 SGHRS, CDR2 YFSETQ. V shed 4 bases and J shed 5 bases, with 15 bases lying between them. CDR3 nucleotides: TGCGCCAGCAGCCCCGATCTAGCGTGGGAGACCCAGTACTTC. The encoded protein is CASSPDLAWETQYF.

This clonotype was seen more than once but under ten times. The DNA of the CDR3 is TGCGCCAGCAGCCAGGGTAGCGGGGGGGCGGTCTACAATGAGCAGTTCTTC. Its translation is CASSQGSGGAVYNEQFF. This rearrangement joins TRBV4-1 to TRBJ2-1; TRBD2 matches 11 bases. Trimming at V came to 3 bases and at J to 3 bases, leaving 7 bases not matched to a gene. Germline lookup yields CDR1 MGHRA and CDR2 YSYEKL. The CDR3 consists of 17 residues.

The CDR3 loop reads CASRGGGPSYNEQFF. Written as DNA, the CDR3 is TGTGCCAGCAGGGGGGGGGGGCCCTCCTACAATGAGCAGTTCTTC. The chain carries TRBV28 and TRBJ2-1; the D gene is possibly TRBD2 (7 bases). The V and J ends lost 6 bases and 0 bases respectively, with 12 bases between them. Germline V lookup: CDR1 MDHEN, CDR2 SYDVKM. The CDR3 length is 15 residues.

This clonotype has more than one count but fewer than ten. The CDR3 nucleotides are TGTGCCAGCAGTCACTACAGGGGCCCGATTGTCGAGCAGTACTTC. Protein product: CASSHYRGPIVEQYF. The chain recombines TRBV6-2 or TRBV6-3 with TRBJ2-7, with TRBD1 identical over 7 bases. V dropped 5 bases and J dropped 6; count of bases not matched to a gene: 13. CDR1 is MNHEY, CDR2 SVGEGT, per germline. This CDR3 has 15 amino acids.

In its sample, this clonotype was seen many times. CDR3 DNA sequence: TGCGCCAGCAGCCAATTGCTTACCGGGGAGCTGTTTTTT. It codes for CASSQLLTGELFF. This chain joins TRBV4-1 and TRBJ2-2; D is unclear. Germline CDR1 is MGHRA and CDR2 is YSYEKL. This CDR3 region has 13 residues. Trimming pared 2 bases from V and 5 bases from J, leaving 6 bases between.

This clonotype appeared many times. V is TRBV20-1 and J is TRBJ2-2; D may match TRBD1 or TRBD2 (6 bases each). The CDR3 is 16 amino acids. Trimming took off 3 bases at V and 2 bases at J, with 16 bases between the two ends. Looked up from germline, CDR1 is DFQATT and CDR2 is SNEGSKA (reference sequence). The CDR3 nucleotides read TGCAGTGCTAGGGGGGGCAGGGATCCTAACACCGGGGAGCTGTTTTTT. Its translation: CSARGGRDPNTGELFF.

This clonotype was observed a handful of times. The rearrangement links TRBV12-3 or TRBV12-4 to TRBJ1-1, with D perhaps matching TRBD1 (6 bases). The length of the CDR3 is 14 residues. The germline V and J ends were trimmed by 2 bases and 8 bases, with 15 bases remaining between them. CDR3 nucleotide sequence: TGTGCCAGCAGTTTACAGGTGGGGGCCGCCGAAGCTTTCTTT. Translated: CASSLQVGAAEAFF.

This clonotype has a count of ten or more. This chain joins TRBV10-3 and TRBJ2-1, with 10 positions matching TRBD2. The CDR3 covers 15 residues. The germline gives CDR1 ENHRY, CDR2 SYGVKD. Unmatched junction bases numbered 7, after V lost 7 bases and J lost 4 bases. This chain's CDR3 is CAIKTGTSDYNEQFF. The CDR3 DNA follows: TGTGCCATCAAAACCGGGACTAGCGATTACAATGAGCAGTTCTTC.